This T cell receptor beta chain stems from a study of blood T cell repertoires in COVID-19. The wider study: COVID-19 samples collected from the United States, Italy and Spain covered acute and convalescent phases. Sample material is recorded as cDNA or gDNA derived from T cells, B-cell-depleted T cells, or PBMCs.

Study processing details: Using reference gene primer amplification, nucleated cell counts were estimated. The data were produced by immunoSEQ multiplex PCR, yet TCRdb's version contains in-frame clones alone and is incomplete. V and J calls and clone size are given by that table; D and trimming were obtained from the DNA. The data contain about 54,000 clones, 90% to 95% of them singletons. This CDR3 has 15 amino acids. Trimming left V 0 bases short and J 5 bases short, with 11 bases between. Per the germline V gene, CDR1 is SGHRS and CDR2 is YFSETQ. This clone was recorded only once. The specimen sequenced was peripheral blood. The source of this sequence is an older woman with active or convalescent COVID-19. The gene calls are TRBV5-1 and TRBJ2-2; D perhaps matches TRBD1 (5 bases). The CDR3 protein is CASSLEGARTGELFF. Here the CDR3 DNA reads TGCGCCAGCAGCTTGGAAGGGGCGCGGACCGGGGAGCTGTTTTTT.